The 12 T cell receptor beta chains presented below share a single source sample, sequenced in a study of graft-versus-host responses after intestinal transplantation. For these TCRs, the target antigens are not known. This table comes from immunoSEQ multiplex PCR, and its TCRdb copy is limited to in-frame clones, with some not included. The sample includes under 100,000 clones, 80% to 95% of them seen just once. This sample comprised unstimulated CD8+ T cells sorted from spleen or lymph node cells, obtained before transplant. These TCRs come from a human donor who was the organ donor for an intestinal transplant.

This chain connects TRBV7-9 to TRBJ1-2, with unresolved D. CDR1 SEHNR and CDR2 FQNEAQ come from the germline V gene (reference sequence). The CDR3 has 13 residues. V gave up 2 bases and J gave up 6 bases, with 10 bases separating them. The CDR3 nucleotides read TGTGCCAGCAGCTTACGAGGGCTCGATGGCTACACCTTC. This gives the protein CASSLRGLDGYTF. Full variable domain (rest looked up from reference TRBV7-9 and TRBJ1-2): DTGVSQNPRHKITKRGQNVTFRCDPISEHNRLYWYRQTLGQGPEFLTYFQNEAQLEKSRLLSDRFSAERPKGSFSTLEIQRTEQGDSAMYLCASSLRGLDGYTFGSGTRLTVV.

J is TRBJ2-1 and V is TRBV19; a possible D gene is TRBD2 (6 bases). Germline V lookup: CDR1 LNHDA, CDR2 SQIVND (reference sequence). This CDR3 is 12 amino acids long. V lost 5 bases, J lost 9 bases, and 11 bases lay in between. CDR3 nucleotide sequence: TGTGCCAGTAGTCTCGGACTATTTGAGCAGTTCTTC. Its protein is CASSLGLFEQFF.

The V and J genes are TRBV9 and TRBJ2-7; TRBD1 matches at 12 bases. Germline V gene sequence: CDR1 SGDLS, CDR2 YYNGEE. V shed 3 bases, J shed 6 bases, and the junction held 7 bases outside the gene matches. This CDR3 contains 15 residues. The CDR3: CASSALGTGGSEQYF. DNA of the CDR3: TGTGCCAGCAGCGCTCTCGGGACAGGGGGCTCCGAGCAGTACTTC.

This chain links TRBV19 with TRBJ2-3; D possibly corresponds to TRBD2 (8 bases). Trimming took 7 bases from V and 2 from J, leaving 22 bases between them. The CDR3 extends over 17 amino acids. Germline CDR1 and CDR2: LNHDA and SQIVND (reference sequence). The CDR3 loop is CASMAGGLAGFTDTQYF. The CDR3 DNA sequence: TGTGCCAGTATGGCAGGGGGGTTAGCGGGATTCACAGATACGCAGTATTTT.

The rearrangement uses TRBV4-1 and TRBJ2-7; 7 bases fit TRBD2. This CDR3 contains 16 residues. CDR1 and CDR2 from the germline V gene are MGHRA and YSYEKL. Unmatched junction bases numbered 7, after V lost 0 bases and J lost 2 bases. The chain's CDR3 is CASSQDGLAEAYEQYF. For the CDR3, the DNA is TGCGCCAGCAGCCAAGATGGGCTAGCGGAGGCCTACGAGCAGTACTTC.

The chain joins TRBV7-2 to TRBJ1-1, with D perhaps TRBD1 (5 bases). The germline V and J ends were trimmed by 5 bases and 4 bases, with 11 bases remaining between them. Germline CDR1 SGHTA, CDR2 FQGNSA. This CDR3 has 13 amino acids. The CDR3 sequence is CASSLGGSTEAFF. DNA for the CDR3: TGTGCCAGCAGCCTGGGGGGTAGCACTGAAGCTTTCTTT.

The chain recombines TRBV5-6 with TRBJ2-7; possible D gene TRBD2, 7 bases. Deletions cut 9 bases from V and 5 bases from J, with 18 bases between. CDR1 SGHDT and CDR2 YYEEEE come from the germline V gene. The CDR3 is 13 amino acids. The CDR3 region has the DNA TGTGCCACCCAGGGGAGGGACGACGACGAGCAGTACTTC. This encodes CATQGRDDDEQYF.

This chain links TRBV27 with TRBJ2-2; D perhaps matches TRBD2 (7 bases). With 6 bases removed from V and 2 bases from J, the gap between germline ends came to 13 bases. Germline CDR1 reads MNHEY; CDR2 reads SMNVEV (reference sequence). This CDR3 has 15 residues. The CDR3 DNA reads as TGTGCCAGCAGGGGGGGGGACACCAACACCGGGGAGCTGTTTTTT. Amino acids: CASRGGDTNTGELFF.

This clone occurred once. V and J are TRBV5-4 and TRBJ2-3; 7 bases are a match to TRBD2. There are 15 residues in the CDR3. V trimming: 2 bases; J trimming: 3 bases; junction bases outside the gene matches: 6. Germline loops: CDR1 SGHNT, CDR2 YYREEE (reference sequence). The CDR3 spells CASSFFGGVTDTQYF. In nucleotides, the CDR3 is TGTGCCAGCAGCTTTTTTGGGGGGGTGACAGATACGCAGTATTTT.

The J gene is TRBJ2-5, the V gene TRBV9, with 7 bases lining up with TRBD2. The germline V gene has CDR1 SGDLS and CDR2 YYNGEE. The V gene end was trimmed by 0 bases and the J gene end by 11 bases; junction bases not matched to a gene: 7. The CDR3 runs to 13 residues. The DNA for the CDR3 is TGTGCCAGCAGCGTAGGGCAGGGAGGGGAGCAGTACTTC. It yields the protein CASSVGQGGEQYF.

The chain has TRBV7-9 and TRBJ2-1; tentatively, D is TRBD2 (6 bases). With 5 bases removed from V and 9 bases from J, the gap between germline ends came to 17 bases. The germline V gene has CDR1 SEHNR and CDR2 FQNEAQ (reference sequence). CDR3 length: 14 residues. CDR3 loop: CASSHALAGSEQFF. Written as DNA, the CDR3 is TGTGCCAGCAGCCATGCACTAGCAGGGAGTGAGCAGTTCTTC.

A remark on this clone: A junction boundary mismatches the germline segment, possibly from a read error. The gene calls are TRBV6-1 and TRBJ1-4; the match to TRBD1 covers 8 bases. The CDR3 consists of 17 residues. CDR1 and CDR2 (germline): MNHNS, SASEGT. The CDR3 loop reads CASSEAGGHLTNEKLFF. Written as DNA, the CDR3 is TGTGCCAGCAGCGAAGCAGGGGGCCACCTAACTAATGAAAAACTGTTTTTT.